This T cell receptor (beta chain) was captured by sequencing in a study of cytomegalovirus exposure and HLA in healthy donors. General observations from the study: According to reports, the classifier identified cytomegalovirus status with high specificity and sensitivity. Cytomegalovirus association was assigned to some 160 TCR beta chains.

The CDR3 covers 16 residues. V dropped 5 bases and J dropped 0 bases, with 15 bases sitting between them. CDR1 is SNHLY, CDR2 FYNNEI, per germline. In the case of this clone: What it binds is not known.

Profiled with immunoSEQ multiplex PCR; TCRdb holds only in-frame clones, not every one. This table holds around 240,000 clones, roughly 90% found once. The specimen was PBMCs. The sequence came from a woman aged 18-29 years in good health and CMV-seronegative. V usage is TRBV2 and J usage is TRBJ2-3, with D unresolved. The CDR3 loop reads CASSQTRTSSTDTQYF. CDR3 sequence (DNA): TGTGCCAGCAGTCAGACACGCACCTCTAGCACAGATACGCAGTATTTT. The entire variable domain, with the rest obtained from reference TRBV2 and TRBJ2-3, is as follows: EPEVTQTPSHQVTQMGQEVILRCVPISNHLYFYWYRQILGQKVEFLVSFYNNEISEKSEIFDDQFSVERPDGSNFTLKIRSTKLEDSAMYFCASSQTRTSSTDTQYFGPGTRLTVL.